A single TCR beta chain is shown here with its context. The antigen is undetermined. The data derive from a study of cytomegalovirus exposure and HLA in healthy donors. Between the trimmed V and J ends, which lost 5 bases and 7 bases, there was a span of 9 bases. CDR3 length: 13 residues. Germline V gene data show CDR1 as SGHTA and CDR2 as FQGTGA. Repertoires were generated with immunoSEQ multiplex PCR, while TCRdb's copy carries only in-frame clones and drops some. The sample has about 270,000 clones, 80% to 90% seen once. The study's findings and limits: Investigators reported over 150 TCR beta chains as tied to cytomegalovirus. Reports indicated that the classifier achieved high specificity and sensitivity in diagnosing cytomegalovirus status.

The chain is built from TRBV7-3 and TRBJ1-6; unclear D gene. The sequenced sample consisted of PBMCs. The clonotype was recovered from a woman between 18 and 29 years old in good health and CMV-seronegative. CDR3 loop: CASSPEQNSPLHF. DNA of the CDR3: TGTGCCAGCAGCCCAGAACAGAATTCACCCCTCCACTTT.